These T cell receptor beta chains were read from a single sample in a study of T cell repertoires in cytomegalovirus infection. A single record per CDR3 protein comes from TCRdb applying MiXCR to the reads. The sample yields 200,000 to 250,000 distinct CDR3 sequences, 30% to 45% seen once. Their target antigens are unknown. This material consisted of CD8+ T cells from cultured PBMCs, taken from culture after CMV antigen stimulation. Every receptor here comes from a human donor in good health (CMV status not recorded). Some clones in this sample may be carry-over from other donors' samples. The CDR3 runs from the conserved cysteine through the conserved F or W. D genes are given only for firm matches. Where a row states a size, it is once, few, many or the class of an expanded clone; other rows omit it.

clone_size j_call cdr3_length v_call d_call cdr3_aa cdr3_nt
- TRBJ1-1 14 TRBV27 - CASSLTIGNTEAFF TGTGCCAGCAGTTTGACCATAGGGAACACTGAAGCTTTCTTT
- TRBJ1-6 16 TRBV4-1 - CASSQGTRQANSPLHF TGCGCCAGCAGCCAAGGGACTCGGCAGGCTAATTCACCCCTCCACTTT
few TRBJ2-5 17 TRBV7-8 - CASSLVGGAIFQETQYF TGTGCCAGCAGCTTAGTAGGGGGAGCGATCTTTCAAGAGACCCAGTACTTC
- TRBJ2-7 12 TRBV7-9 - CASSFKQNEQYF TGTGCCAGCAGCTTTAAACAGAACGAGCAGTACTTC
- TRBJ2-2 18 TRBV7-6 TRBD2 CASSRNPGLAGNTGELFF TGTGCCAGCAGCCGCAACCCGGGACTAGCGGGAAACACCGGGGAGCTGTTTTTT
- TRBJ1-2 12 TRBV7-9 - CASSLTSSGYTF TGTGCCAGCAGCTTAACCTCTAGTGGCTACACCTTC
- TRBJ1-4 14 TRBV6-1 TRBD1 CASSTDRGGEKLFF TGTGCCAGCAGTACAGACAGGGGAGGTGAAAAACTGTTTTTT
many TRBJ2-5 13 TRBV7-3 - CASSTGAQETQYF TGTGCCAGCAGCACCGGGGCCCAAGAGACCCAGTACTTC
many TRBJ1-2 13 TRBV7-9 - CASSAGLRDGYTF TGTGCCAGCAGCGCCGGGCTTAGGGACGGCTACACCTTC
- TRBJ2-3 16 TRBV7-6 TRBD2 CASSPGLAGTTDTQYF TGTGCCAGCAGCCCGGGACTAGCGGGGACCACAGATACGCAGTATTTT
- TRBJ1-2 13 TRBV20-1 - CSARKGIEYGYTF TGCAGTGCTAGAAAGGGAATCGAATATGGCTACACCTTC
- TRBJ2-3 15 TRBV12-3/TRBV12-4 TRBD1 CASNPIGQGTDTQYF TGTGCCAGCAACCCTATAGGACAGGGCACAGATACGCAGTATTTT
few TRBJ2-4 16 TRBV10-3 TRBD1 CAISDPGQGAKNIQYF TGTGCCATCAGTGATCCGGGACAGGGGGCCAAAAACATTCAGTACTTC
- TRBJ2-2 15 TRBV19 - CASRDPPLNTGELFF TGTGCCAGTAGGGACCCCCCGTTGAACACCGGGGAGCTGTTTTTT
- TRBJ2-2 17 TRBV19 - CASSPRRLAANTGELFF TGTGCCAGTAGTCCCCGAAGGCTAGCAGCGAACACCGGGGAGCTGTTTTTT
many TRBJ2-5 15 TRBV7-9 - CASSFTHQYQETQYF TGTGCCAGCAGCTTCACGCACCAGTACCAAGAGACCCAGTACTTC
- TRBJ2-3 14 TRBV11-2 - CASSLVRNSNTQYF TGTGCAAGCAGCTTAGTTCGGAATAGCAATACGCAGTATTTT
- TRBJ2-7 16 TRBV27 TRBD1 CASTYSWGQGSYEQYF TGTGCCAGCACCTACTCCTGGGGACAGGGAAGCTACGAGCAGTACTTC
- TRBJ2-5 18 TRBV25-1 - CASSEFRGTGLLQETQYF TGTGCCAGCAGTGAATTTAGGGGAACAGGGTTATTGCAAGAGACCCAGTACTTC
many TRBJ2-4 13 TRBV20-1 TRBD2 CSATPSGSYIQYF TGCAGTGCGACTCCTAGCGGGAGTTACATTCAGTACTTC
- TRBJ2-5 16 TRBV5-1 TRBD1 CASRLASDRDQETKYF TGCGCCAGCAGATTGGCGTCTGACAGGGACCAAGAGACCAAGTACTTC
- TRBJ2-3 14 TRBV12-3/TRBV12-4 - CASREAATTDTQYF TGTGCCAGCAGGGAAGCGGCAACAACAGATACGCAGTATTTT
- TRBJ2-7 15 TRBV3-1 - CASSLRAGHYYEQYF TGTGCCAGCAGCTTACGTGCTGGGCACTACTACGAGCAGTACTTC
few TRBJ2-3 12 TRBV7-9 - CASSLRVDTQYF TGTGCCAGCAGCTTACGCGTAGATACGCAGTATTTT
- TRBJ1-1 16 TRBV12-3/TRBV12-4 TRBD1 CASSSSQGAGNTEAFF TGTGCCAGCAGTTCGTCGCAGGGGGCGGGGAACACTGAAGCTTTCTTT
- TRBJ2-7 14 TRBV2 TRBD2 CASRGERDGYEQYF TGTGCCAGCAGGGGGGAGCGGGATGGGTACGAGCAGTACTTC
few TRBJ2-7 15 TRBV7-2 - CASSLESEESYEQYF TGTGCCAGCAGCTTAGAATCGGAAGAGTCCTACGAGCAGTACTTC
- TRBJ2-5 15 TRBV7-9 TRBD2 CASSTKRGRVETQYF TGTGCCAGCAGCACGAAGCGGGGGCGGGTAGAGACCCAGTACTTC
few TRBJ1-4 13 TRBV20-1 TRBD1 CSAFDRGREKLFF TGCAGTGCTTTCGACAGGGGGCGTGAAAAACTGTTTTTT
many TRBJ2-5 14 TRBV19 TRBD1 CASRKGQHQETQYF TGTGCCAGTAGGAAGGGACAGCACCAAGAGACCCAGTACTTC
few TRBJ2-7 13 TRBV20-1 - CSAPDGEGYEQYF TGCAGTGCACCGGACGGGGAAGGCTACGAGCAGTACTTC
few TRBJ2-3 13 TRBV27 - CASSFDARVTQYF TGTGCCAGCAGCTTTGATGCCCGGGTCACGCAGTATTTT
- TRBJ1-4 17 TRBV7-9 - CASSLARMGATNEKLFF TGTGCCAGCAGCTTAGCGAGGATGGGAGCAACTAATGAAAAACTGTTTTTT
- TRBJ2-7 15 TRBV6-1 TRBD1 CASRQPGQPVYEQYF TGTGCCAGCAGACAACCGGGACAGCCTGTCTACGAGCAGTACTTC
- TRBJ2-1 14 TRBV27 TRBD2 CASNELAGYNEQFF TGTGCCAGCAATGAACTAGCGGGATACAATGAGCAGTTCTTC
- TRBJ2-7 13 TRBV6-1 - CASGVRGSYEQYF TGTGCCAGCGGGGTCCGGGGCTCCTACGAGCAGTACTTC
- TRBJ1-1 17 TRBV28 TRBD1 CASSFGGRGGTGAEAFF TGTGCCAGCAGTTTCGGGGGTCGAGGGGGCACGGGGGCTGAAGCTTTCTTT
- TRBJ2-1 15 TRBV29-1 - CSVIRIRQGSIEQFF TGCAGCGTTATCCGGATTAGGCAGGGAAGTATTGAGCAGTTCTTC
many TRBJ2-7 18 TRBV7-8 - CASSSGVPWTISSYEQYF TGTGCCAGCAGCTCCGGGGTTCCCTGGACTATCAGCTCCTACGAGCAGTACTTC
- TRBJ2-2 16 TRBV7-3 - CASSLKRQGRTGELFF TGTGCCAGCAGCTTAAAGAGGCAGGGGAGGACCGGGGAGCTGTTTTTT
few TRBJ2-3 15 TRBV27 - CASSLGGRNTDTQYF TGTGCCAGCAGTTTAGGGGGGAGGAACACAGATACGCAGTATTTT
- TRBJ2-3 16 TRBV4-1 TRBD2 CASSPQAGTAVDTQYF TGCGCCAGCAGCCCTCAAGCGGGGACCGCGGTAGATACGCAGTATTTT
once TRBJ2-2 15 TRBV7-6 - CASSFPGGSTGELFF TGTGCCAGCAGCTTCCCCGGGGGCTCGACCGGGGAGCTGTTTTTT
- TRBJ2-1 18 TRBV14 - CASSRTHLGRLPAAEQFF TGTGCCAGCAGCCGGACACACCTAGGGCGACTACCTGCGGCTGAGCAGTTCTTC
few TRBJ1-5 15 TRBV6-6 TRBD1 CASSLGTESNQPQHF TGTGCCAGCAGCCTTGGGACAGAAAGCAATCAGCCCCAGCATTTT
few TRBJ2-1 18 TRBV19 - CASSIPPVGVSSYNEQFF TGTGCCAGTAGTATCCCGCCTGTGGGTGTAAGCTCCTACAATGAGCAGTTCTTC
- TRBJ2-5 14 TRBV4-1 - CASSPMDVSETQYF TGCGCCAGCAGCCCTATGGACGTGTCGGAGACCCAGTACTTC
- TRBJ2-1 13 TRBV7-6 TRBD2 CASSYQQREEQFF TGTGCCAGCAGCTACCAACAGCGGGAGGAGCAGTTCTTC
- TRBJ2-2 16 TRBV7-8 TRBD1 CASSLSDRGNTGELFF TGTGCCAGCAGCTTAAGTGACAGGGGGAACACCGGGGAGCTGTTTTTT
- TRBJ1-2 14 TRBV6-1 - CASTGLIEDYGYTF TGTGCCAGCACCGGGCTAATCGAAGACTATGGCTACACCTTC
- TRBJ2-1 15 TRBV7-2 - CASSLFYPGYNEQFF TGTGCCAGCAGCTTATTTTATCCTGGCTACAATGAGCAGTTCTTC
few TRBJ1-5 14 TRBV7-9 - CASRGGAGNQPQHF TGTGCCAGTCGTGGAGGGGCAGGCAATCAGCCCCAGCATTTT
- TRBJ1-3 15 TRBV5-4 - CASSLQGGAGNTIYF TGTGCCAGCAGCTTGCAGGGAGGGGCTGGAAACACCATATATTTT